This TCR beta chain was captured by sequencing in a study of control samples from healthy donors and cancer patients. Trimming took 4 bases from V and 2 from J, leaving 10 bases between them. The CDR3 runs to 14 residues. Germline-derived CDR1 and CDR2 are MRHNA and SNTAGT. This clone was counted between two and nine times. Measured with immunoSEQ multiplex PCR; TCRdb has only the in-frame clones, and not every one. The table shows approximately 120,000 clones, with 90% occurring only once. V usage is TRBV6-4 and J usage is TRBJ2-3; D call uncertain. Sequenced sample: blood. This TCR was recovered from a human donor in good health. The donor label of this sample is uncertain. The CDR3 is CASSASATTDTQYF. The CDR3 region has the DNA TGTGCCAGCAGTGCGTCAGCAACCACAGATACGCAGTATTTT.